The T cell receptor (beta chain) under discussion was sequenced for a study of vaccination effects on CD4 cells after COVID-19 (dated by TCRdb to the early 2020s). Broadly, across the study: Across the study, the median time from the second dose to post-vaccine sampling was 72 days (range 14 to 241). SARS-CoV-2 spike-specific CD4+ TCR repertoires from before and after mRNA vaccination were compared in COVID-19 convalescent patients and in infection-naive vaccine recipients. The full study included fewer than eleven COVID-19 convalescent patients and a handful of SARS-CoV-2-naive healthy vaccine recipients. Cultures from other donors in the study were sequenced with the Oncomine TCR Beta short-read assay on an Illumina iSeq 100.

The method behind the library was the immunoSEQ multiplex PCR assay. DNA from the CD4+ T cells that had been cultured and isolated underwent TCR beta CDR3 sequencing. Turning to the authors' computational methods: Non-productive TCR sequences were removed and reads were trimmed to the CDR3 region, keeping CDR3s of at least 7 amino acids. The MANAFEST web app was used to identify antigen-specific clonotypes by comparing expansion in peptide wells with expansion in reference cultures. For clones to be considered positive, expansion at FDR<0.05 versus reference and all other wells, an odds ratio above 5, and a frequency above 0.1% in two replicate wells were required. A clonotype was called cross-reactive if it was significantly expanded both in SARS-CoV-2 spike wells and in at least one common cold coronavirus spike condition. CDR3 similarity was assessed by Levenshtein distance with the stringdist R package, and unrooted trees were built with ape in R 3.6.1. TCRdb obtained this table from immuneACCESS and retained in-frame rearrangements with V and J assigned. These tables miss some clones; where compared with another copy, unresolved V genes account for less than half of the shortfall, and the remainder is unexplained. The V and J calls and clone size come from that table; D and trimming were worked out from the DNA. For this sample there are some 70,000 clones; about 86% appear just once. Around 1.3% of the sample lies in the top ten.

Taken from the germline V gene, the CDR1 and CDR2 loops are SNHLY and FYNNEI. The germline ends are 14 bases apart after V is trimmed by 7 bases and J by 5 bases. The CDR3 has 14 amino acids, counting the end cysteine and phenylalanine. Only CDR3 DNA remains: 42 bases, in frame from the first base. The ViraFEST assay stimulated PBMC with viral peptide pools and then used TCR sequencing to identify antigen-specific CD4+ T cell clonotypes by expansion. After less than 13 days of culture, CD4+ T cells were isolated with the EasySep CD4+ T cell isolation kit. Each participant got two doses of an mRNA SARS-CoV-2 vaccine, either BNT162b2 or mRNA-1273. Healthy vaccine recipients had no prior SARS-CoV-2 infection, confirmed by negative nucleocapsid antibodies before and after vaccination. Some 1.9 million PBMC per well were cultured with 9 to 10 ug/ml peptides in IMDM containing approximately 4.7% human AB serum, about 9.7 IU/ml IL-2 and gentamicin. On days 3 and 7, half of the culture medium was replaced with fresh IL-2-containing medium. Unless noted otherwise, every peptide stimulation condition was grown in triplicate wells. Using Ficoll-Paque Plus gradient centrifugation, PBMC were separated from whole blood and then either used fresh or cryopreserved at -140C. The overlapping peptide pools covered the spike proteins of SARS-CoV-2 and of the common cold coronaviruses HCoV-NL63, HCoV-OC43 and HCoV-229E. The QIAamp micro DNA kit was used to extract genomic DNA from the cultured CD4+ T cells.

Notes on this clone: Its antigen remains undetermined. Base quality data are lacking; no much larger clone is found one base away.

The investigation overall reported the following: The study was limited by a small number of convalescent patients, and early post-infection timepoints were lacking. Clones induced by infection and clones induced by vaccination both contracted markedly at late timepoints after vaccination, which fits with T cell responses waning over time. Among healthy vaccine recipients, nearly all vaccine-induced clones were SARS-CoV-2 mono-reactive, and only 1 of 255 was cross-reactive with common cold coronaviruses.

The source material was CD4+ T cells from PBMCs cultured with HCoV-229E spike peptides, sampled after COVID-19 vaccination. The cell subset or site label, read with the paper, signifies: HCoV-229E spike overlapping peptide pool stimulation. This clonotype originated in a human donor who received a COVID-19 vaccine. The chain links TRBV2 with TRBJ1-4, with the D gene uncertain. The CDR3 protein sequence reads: CASKNSRTNEKLFF. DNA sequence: TGTGCCAGCAAGAATTCCAGGACGAATGAAAAACTGTTTTTT.